This T cell receptor beta chain was identified in a study of beta chain features in type 1 diabetes. Study background: Sorted cells numbering 107,917,701 were examined across all samples.

A note on this clone: Its specificity is not known.

All of the isolated RNA was reverse transcribed, so expressed TCRB transcripts were sequenced. TCRdb keeps only in-frame clones here, not all; method: immunoSEQ multiplex PCR. The data show 450,000 to 550,000 clones, around 30% seen once. Between the trimmed V and J ends, which lost 10 bases and 8 bases, there was a span of 22 bases. CDR3 length: 14 amino acids. CDR1 is SGHRS, CDR2 YFSETQ, per germline. Study results and caveats: Comparison showed that naive, central memory and Treg TCRB repertoires appeared more similar among patients than among healthy donors. VDJ junctions sequenced from type 1 diabetes patients showed fewer insertions and more deletions.

Averaging roughly 0.12 L, one heparinised blood draw came from each individual donor. Sequenced material: naive CD4+ T cells from blood. The rearrangement joins TRBV5-1 to TRBJ2-1; D call uncertain. This TCR came from a man aged 18 to 29 in good health. This CDR3 is CAGRIGPETDEQFF. CDR3 in DNA: TGCGCCGGGCGCATAGGGCCAGAGACGGATGAGCAGTTCTTC.